The rows below give T cell receptor beta chains drawn from one sample of a study of cytomegalovirus exposure and HLA in healthy donors. Clones were read by immunoSEQ multiplex PCR, and TCRdb kept only the in-frame ones, dropping some. The sample holds around 100,000 clones, around 77% seen once. Sequenced: PBMCs. The receptors were sampled from a male donor in good health and CMV-seropositive. The CDR3 runs from the conserved cysteine through the conserved F or W. Each record gives: clone size, V gene, J gene, D gene, CDR3 protein, CDR3 DNA. A D gene is named only where the DNA matches it firmly. A clone size is listed for some rows: how often the clone was seen (once, few, many), or a class if it is expanded.

clone_size: .
v_call: TRBV7-2
j_call: TRBJ1-2
d_call: TRBD1
cdr3_aa: CASSLEQGVDYGYTF
cdr3_nt: TGTGCCAGCAGCTTAGAACAGGGGGTGGACTATGGCTACACCTTC

clone_size: .
v_call: TRBV7-9
j_call: TRBJ2-4
d_call: TRBD1
cdr3_aa: CASSLAVADRGDIQYF
cdr3_nt: TGTGCCAGCAGCCTAGCGGTAGCGGACAGGGGGGACATTCAGTACTTC

clone_size: .
v_call: TRBV5-1
j_call: TRBJ2-1
d_call: .
cdr3_aa: CASSRDIWNEQFF
cdr3_nt: TGCGCCAGCAGCCGGGACATTTGGAATGAGCAGTTCTTC

clone_size: .
v_call: TRBV5-1
j_call: TRBJ2-7
d_call: .
cdr3_aa: CASSLGPSNEQYF
cdr3_nt: TGCGCCAGCAGCTTGGGCCCTAGCAACGAGCAGTACTTC

clone_size: .
v_call: TRBV27
j_call: TRBJ2-7
d_call: TRBD1
cdr3_aa: CASSRTGGGYEQYF
cdr3_nt: TGTGCCAGCAGTAGGACAGGGGGCGGTTACGAGCAGTACTTC

clone_size: .
v_call: TRBV4-1
j_call: TRBJ2-5
d_call: TRBD2
cdr3_aa: CASSLEGEGETQYF
cdr3_nt: TGCGCCAGCAGCCTTGAAGGGGAGGGGGAGACCCAGTACTTC

clone_size: once
v_call: TRBV7-2
j_call: TRBJ2-1
d_call: TRBD2
cdr3_aa: CASSLERDSYNEQFF
cdr3_nt: TGTGCCAGCAGCTTGGAGCGGGACTCCTACAATGAGCAGTTCTTC

clone_size: .
v_call: TRBV2
j_call: TRBJ2-7
d_call: .
cdr3_aa: CASSFLAEQYF
cdr3_nt: TGTGCCAGCAGTTTCCTAGCAGAGCAGTACTTC

clone_size: .
v_call: TRBV7-3
j_call: TRBJ2-7
d_call: TRBD1
cdr3_aa: CASSLQGAASYEQYF
cdr3_nt: TGTGCCAGCAGCTTACAGGGGGCCGCGTCCTACGAGCAGTACTTC

clone_size: .
v_call: TRBV9
j_call: TRBJ2-7
d_call: TRBD1
cdr3_aa: CASSGNDRGNFYEQYF
cdr3_nt: TGTGCCAGCAGCGGGAACGACAGGGGAAACTTCTACGAGCAGTACTTC

clone_size: .
v_call: TRBV19
j_call: TRBJ1-1
d_call: TRBD1
cdr3_aa: CASSADFGTGNTEAFF
cdr3_nt: TGTGCCAGTAGTGCAGACTTCGGGACAGGGAACACTGAAGCTTTCTTT

clone_size: .
v_call: TRBV7-9
j_call: TRBJ2-7
d_call: TRBD1
cdr3_aa: CASSFRGRYEQYF
cdr3_nt: TGTGCCAGCAGCTTCAGGGGGCGATACGAGCAGTACTTC

clone_size: .
v_call: TRBV6-6
j_call: TRBJ1-3
d_call: .
cdr3_aa: CASSYGQGAGNTIYF
cdr3_nt: TGTGCCAGCAGTTACGGGCAGGGCGCTGGAAACACCATATATTTT

clone_size: .
v_call: TRBV7-3
j_call: TRBJ1-5
d_call: .
cdr3_aa: CASSLSFDQPQHF
cdr3_nt: TGTGCCAGCAGCTTAAGTTTCGATCAGCCCCAGCATTTT

clone_size: .
v_call: TRBV6-1
j_call: TRBJ2-7
d_call: TRBD2
cdr3_aa: CASSVLAGGVPYEQYF
cdr3_nt: TGTGCCAGCAGTGTCCTTGCGGGAGGGGTTCCCTACGAGCAGTACTTC

clone_size: .
v_call: TRBV4-3
j_call: TRBJ2-7
d_call: TRBD2
cdr3_aa: CASSQSGVDGEQYF
cdr3_nt: TGCGCCAGCAGCCAAAGCGGGGTAGATGGCGAGCAGTACTTC

clone_size: .
v_call: TRBV7-2
j_call: TRBJ2-7
d_call: .
cdr3_aa: CASSLGPGRAYEQYF
cdr3_nt: TGTGCCAGCAGCTTAGGTCCGGGAAGGGCCTACGAGCAGTACTTC

clone_size: .
v_call: TRBV7-9
j_call: TRBJ2-3
d_call: TRBD1
cdr3_aa: CASSLQDRTSTDTQYF
cdr3_nt: TGTGCCAGCAGCTTACAGGACAGGACAAGCACAGATACGCAGTATTTT

clone_size: .
v_call: TRBV4-1
j_call: TRBJ2-7
d_call: TRBD1
cdr3_aa: CASSPGTGGYEQYF
cdr3_nt: TGCGCCAGCAGCCCCGGGACAGGGGGCTACGAGCAGTACTTC

clone_size: .
v_call: TRBV30
j_call: TRBJ2-1
d_call: TRBD1
cdr3_aa: CAWAGQGSFSYNEQFF
cdr3_nt: TGTGCCTGGGCGGGACAGGGGTCCTTCTCCTACAATGAGCAGTTCTTC

clone_size: .
v_call: TRBV18
j_call: TRBJ1-6
d_call: .
cdr3_aa: CASSPYESEVEGSPLHF
cdr3_nt: TGTGCCAGCTCACCATACGAATCAGAGGTGGAGGGTTCACCCCTCCACTTT

clone_size: few
v_call: TRBV9
j_call: TRBJ1-3
d_call: .
cdr3_aa: CASSVEGTGNTIYF
cdr3_nt: TGTGCCAGCAGCGTGGAGGGAACTGGAAACACCATATATTTT